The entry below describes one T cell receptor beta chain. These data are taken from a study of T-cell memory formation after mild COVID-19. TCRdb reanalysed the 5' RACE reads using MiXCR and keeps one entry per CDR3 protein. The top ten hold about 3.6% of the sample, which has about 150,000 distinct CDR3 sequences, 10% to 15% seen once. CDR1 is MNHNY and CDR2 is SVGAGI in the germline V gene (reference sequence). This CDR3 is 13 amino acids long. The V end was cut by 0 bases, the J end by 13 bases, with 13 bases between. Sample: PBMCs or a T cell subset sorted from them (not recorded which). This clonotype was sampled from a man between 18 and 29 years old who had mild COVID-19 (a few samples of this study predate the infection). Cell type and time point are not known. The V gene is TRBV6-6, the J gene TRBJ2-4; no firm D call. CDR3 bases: TGTGCCAGCAGTTACTCGAAGATGGACGTGCAGTACTTC. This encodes CASSYSKMDVQYF.